Included here is one T cell receptor beta chain sequence, with context. This sample stems from a study of OX40 agonist ivuxolimab in advanced cancers. Measured with immunoSEQ multiplex PCR; TCRdb has only the in-frame clones, and not every one. The repertoire holds about 55,000 clones, approximately 86% seen once, with about an eighth in the top ten. The specimen was CD4+ or CD8+ T cells sorted from blood, collected in a trial of the OX40 agonist ivuxolimab. The sequence was collected from an adult with an advanced solid tumor such as melanoma, head and neck, liver or kidney cancer.

CDR3 amino acids: CASSPRGLAESNTGELFF. Here the CDR3 DNA reads TGCGCCAGCAGCCCTCGAGGACTAGCGGAGTCGAACACCGGGGAGCTGTTTTTT. The chain uses TRBV4-1 and TRBJ2-2; 10 bases fit TRBD2. Germline V gene sequence: CDR1 MGHRA, CDR2 YSYEKL. Germline trimming cut 4 bases from V and 0 bases from J; bases unmatched to any gene: 8. This CDR3 contains 18 residues.